These T cell receptor beta chains were read from a single sample in a study of cytomegalovirus exposure and HLA in healthy donors. Assay: immunoSEQ multiplex PCR; the TCRdb copy retains only in-frame clones and omits some. The sample includes fewer than 250,000 clones, about 83% of them seen just once. What was sequenced was PBMCs. All receptors derive from a man between 18 and 35 years old in good health and CMV-seronegative. Each CDR3 is given with its conserved first and last residue. A D gene is named only where the DNA matches it firmly.

>13|TRBD1|TRBV5-1|TRBJ2-7
CASRTDRDYEQYF
>13|TRBD2|TRBV2|TRBJ2-5
CASSAGGGETQYF
>15|TRBD1|TRBV5-4|TRBJ2-7
CASSLGTGGLYEQYF
>15|TRBD2|TRBV6-5|TRBJ2-5
CASSPGTSVQETQYF
>17|TRBD1|TRBV27|TRBJ2-1
CASSPEDRVWIYNEQFF
>12|TRBD1|TRBV2|TRBJ1-1
CASRDSYTEAFF
>11|NA|TRBV20-1|TRBJ1-6
CSAARGSPLHF
>15|NA|TRBV5-1|TRBJ2-5
CASSPPGRGGVTQYF
>13|TRBD1|TRBV13|TRBJ1-2
CASSVGQIYGYTF
>15|TRBD1|TRBV4-1|TRBJ1-3
CASSHGQGNGNTIYF
>14|TRBD1|TRBV27|TRBJ2-5
CASSLTGGVGTQYF
>11|NA|TRBV2|TRBJ1-5
CASSEEGPQHF
>12|NA|TRBV5-1|TRBJ2-3
CASSGITDTQYF
>15|TRBD1|TRBV29-1|TRBJ2-7
CSVGSWDRPGGEQYF
>18|NA|TRBV4-1|TRBJ1-4
CASSQLMGTQGPNEKLFF
>14|NA|TRBV19|TRBJ1-1
CASSPPHMRTEAFF
>15|NA|TRBV5-4|TRBJ1-6
CASSSPSGESSPLHF
>12|NA|TRBV7-9|TRBJ2-7
CASSLREDEQYF
>14|NA|TRBV5-6|TRBJ2-2
CASSRFANTGELFF
>15|TRBD1|TRBV7-3|TRBJ2-7
CASSRGQGTGYEQYF
>12|NA|TRBV30|TRBJ1-1
CAWGGVNTEAFF
>13|TRBD1|TRBV28|TRBJ1-4
CASRGTGNEKLFF
>13|NA|TRBV5-4|TRBJ1-3
CASSYETGNTIYF
>13|NA|TRBV18|TRBJ2-2
CASSLQGGGELFF